The present entry profiles one T cell receptor beta chain with its context. It was during active infection that Seattle patients were enrolled and then longitudinally followed. The authors' processing: How many nucleated cells were present was estimated from reference gene primer amplification. Measured with immunoSEQ multiplex PCR; TCRdb has only the in-frame clones, and not every one. V, J and clone size reflect that table, while D and trimming were determined from the DNA. Of 90,000 or so clones in the sample, around 90% are singletons; the top ten hold approximately 20%. This sample stems from a study of blood T cell repertoires in COVID-19. Study in general: The United States, Italy and Spain supplied acute and convalescent COVID-19 samples.

Per germline, CDR1 ENHRY and CDR2 SYGVKD. The CDR3 consists of 14 residues. V lost 2 bases and J 5 bases, leaving 10 bases between the germline ends. This clonotype originated in a woman in her sixties or seventies with COVID-19, enrolled during active disease. Sequencing input: peripheral blood. V usage is TRBV10-3 and J usage is TRBJ1-5; perhaps TRBD1 as D (5 bases). CDR3 nucleotides: TGTGCCATCAGTGAGAGGGCAGGGTATCAGCCCCAGCATTTT. Translating it yields CAISERAGYQPQHF.